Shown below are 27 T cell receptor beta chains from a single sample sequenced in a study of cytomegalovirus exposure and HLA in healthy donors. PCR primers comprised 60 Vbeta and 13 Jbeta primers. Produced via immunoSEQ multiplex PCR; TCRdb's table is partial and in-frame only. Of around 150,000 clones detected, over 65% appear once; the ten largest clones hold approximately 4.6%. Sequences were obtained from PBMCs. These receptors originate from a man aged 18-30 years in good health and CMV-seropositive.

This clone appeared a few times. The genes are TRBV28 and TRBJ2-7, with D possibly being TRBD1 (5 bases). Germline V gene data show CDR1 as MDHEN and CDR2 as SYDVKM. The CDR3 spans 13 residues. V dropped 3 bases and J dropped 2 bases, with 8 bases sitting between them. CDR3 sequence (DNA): TGTGCCAGCAGTTTGGGGCAGACCTACGAGCAGTACGTC. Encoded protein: CASSLGQTYEQYV.

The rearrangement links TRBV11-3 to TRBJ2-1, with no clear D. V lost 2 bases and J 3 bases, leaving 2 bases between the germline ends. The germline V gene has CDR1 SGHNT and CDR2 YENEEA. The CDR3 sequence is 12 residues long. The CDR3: CASSLHYNEQFF. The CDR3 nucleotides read TGTGCCAGCAGCTTACACTACAATGAGCAGTTCTTC.

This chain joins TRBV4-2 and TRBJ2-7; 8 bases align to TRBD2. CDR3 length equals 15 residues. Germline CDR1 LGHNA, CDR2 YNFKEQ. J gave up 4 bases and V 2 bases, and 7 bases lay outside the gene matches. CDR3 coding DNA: TGTGCCAGCAGCCAATCGGGTAGCGGGGAGTACGAGCAGTACGTC. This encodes CASSQSGSGEYEQYV.

The CDR3 spells CASTLGDRGERGYTF. The CDR3 coding sequence is TGTGCCAGCACCCTGGGGGACAGGGGTGAACGTGGCTACACCTTC. V is TRBV28 and J is TRBJ1-2; 10 nucleotides agree with TRBD1. Losses at the gene ends were 7 bases for V and 7 bases for J; bases not matched to a gene: 12. CDR3 length: 15 residues. Germline V CDR1 and CDR2: MDHEN, SYDVKM.

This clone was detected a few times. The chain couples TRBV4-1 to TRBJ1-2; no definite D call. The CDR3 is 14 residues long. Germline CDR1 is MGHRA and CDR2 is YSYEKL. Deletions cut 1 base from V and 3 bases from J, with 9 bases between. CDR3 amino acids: CASSQGVADYGYTF. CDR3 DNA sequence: TGCGCCAGCAGCCAAGGGGTGGCGGACTATGGCTACACCTTC.

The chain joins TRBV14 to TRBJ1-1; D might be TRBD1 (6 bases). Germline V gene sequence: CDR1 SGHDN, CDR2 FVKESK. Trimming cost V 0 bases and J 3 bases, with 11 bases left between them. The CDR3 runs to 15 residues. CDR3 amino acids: CASSQDRGWDTEAFF. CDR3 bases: TGTGCCAGCAGCCAAGATAGGGGGTGGGACACTGAAGCTTTCTTT.

The CDR3 bases are TGTGCCAGCAGTGAATATCAGACTAGCGGGCTCACAGATACGCAGTATTTT. Its translation: CASSEYQTSGLTDTQYF. The chain uses TRBV25-1 and TRBJ2-3, with 10 bases identical to TRBD2. Germline CDR1 reads MGHDK; CDR2 reads SYGVNS. The CDR3 sequence is 17 residues long. J lost 2 bases, V lost 0 bases, and 5 bases had no gene match.

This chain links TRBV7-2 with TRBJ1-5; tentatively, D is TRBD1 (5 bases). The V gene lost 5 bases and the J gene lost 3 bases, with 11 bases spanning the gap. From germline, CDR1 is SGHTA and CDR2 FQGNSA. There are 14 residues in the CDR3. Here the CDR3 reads CASSATGVNQPQHF. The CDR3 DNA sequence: TGTGCCAGCAGCGCTACAGGAGTCAATCAGCCCCAGCATTTT.

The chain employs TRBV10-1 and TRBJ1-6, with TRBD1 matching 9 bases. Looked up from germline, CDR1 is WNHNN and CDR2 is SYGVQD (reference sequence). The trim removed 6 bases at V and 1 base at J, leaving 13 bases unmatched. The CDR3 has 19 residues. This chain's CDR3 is CASREAGQGRTSYNSPLHF. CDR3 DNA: TGCGCCAGCAGGGAGGCGGGACAGGGCCGAACTTCCTATAATTCACCCCTCCACTTT.

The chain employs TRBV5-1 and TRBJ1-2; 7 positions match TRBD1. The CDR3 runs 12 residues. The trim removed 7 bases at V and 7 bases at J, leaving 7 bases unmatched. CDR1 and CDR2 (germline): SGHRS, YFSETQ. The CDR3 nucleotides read TGCGCCAGCGTACAGGGGCCTTTTGGCTACACCTTC. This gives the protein CASVQGPFGYTF.

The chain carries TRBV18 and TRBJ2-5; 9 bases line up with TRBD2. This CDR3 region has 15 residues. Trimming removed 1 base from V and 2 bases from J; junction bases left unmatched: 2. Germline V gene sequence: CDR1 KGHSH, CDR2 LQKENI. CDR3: CASSPLAGDQETQYF. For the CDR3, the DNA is TGTGCCAGCTCACCACTAGCGGGGGATCAAGAGACCCAGTACTTC.

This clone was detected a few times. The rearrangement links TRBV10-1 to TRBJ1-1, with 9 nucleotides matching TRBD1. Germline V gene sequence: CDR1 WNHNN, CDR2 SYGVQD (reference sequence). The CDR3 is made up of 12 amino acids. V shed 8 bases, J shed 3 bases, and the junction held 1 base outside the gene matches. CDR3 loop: CASGTGHTEAFF. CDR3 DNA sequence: TGCGCCAGCGGGACAGGGCACACTGAAGCTTTCTTT.

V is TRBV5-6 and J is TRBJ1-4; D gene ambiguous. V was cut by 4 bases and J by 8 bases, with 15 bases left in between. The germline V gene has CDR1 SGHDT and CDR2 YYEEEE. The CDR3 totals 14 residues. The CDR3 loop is CASSQREHGEKLFF. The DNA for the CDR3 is TGTGCCAGCAGCCAACGGGAGCATGGAGAAAAACTGTTTTTT.

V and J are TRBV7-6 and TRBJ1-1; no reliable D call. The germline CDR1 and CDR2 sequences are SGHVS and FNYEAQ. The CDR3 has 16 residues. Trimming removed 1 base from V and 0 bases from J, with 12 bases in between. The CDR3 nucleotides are TGTGCCAGCAGCTTAGGTACCGGGTGGATGAACACTGAAGCTTTCTTT. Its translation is CASSLGTGWMNTEAFF.

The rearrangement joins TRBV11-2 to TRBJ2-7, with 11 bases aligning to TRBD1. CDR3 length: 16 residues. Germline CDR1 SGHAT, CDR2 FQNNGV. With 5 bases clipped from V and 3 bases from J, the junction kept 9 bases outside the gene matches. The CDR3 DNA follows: TGTGCCAGCAGCCCCATCGGGGACAGGGGGAACTACGAGCAGTACGTC. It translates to CASSPIGDRGNYEQYV.

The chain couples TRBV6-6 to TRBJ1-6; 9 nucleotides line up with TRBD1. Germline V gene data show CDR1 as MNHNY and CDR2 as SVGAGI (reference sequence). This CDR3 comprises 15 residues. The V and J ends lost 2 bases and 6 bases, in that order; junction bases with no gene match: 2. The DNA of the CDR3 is TGTGCCAGCAGTTACGCGGACAGGGGTAATTCACCCCTCCACTTT. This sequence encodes CASSYADRGNSPLHF.

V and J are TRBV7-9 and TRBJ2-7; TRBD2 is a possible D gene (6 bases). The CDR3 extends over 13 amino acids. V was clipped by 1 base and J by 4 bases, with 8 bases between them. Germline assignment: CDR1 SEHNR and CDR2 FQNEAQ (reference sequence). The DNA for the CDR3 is TGTGCCAGCAGCTTAGGGGACTTATACGAGCAGTACGTC. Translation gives CASSLGDLYEQYV.

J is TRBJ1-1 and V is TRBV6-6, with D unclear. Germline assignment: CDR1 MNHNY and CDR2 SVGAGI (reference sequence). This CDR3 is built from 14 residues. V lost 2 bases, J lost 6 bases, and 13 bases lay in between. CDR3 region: CASSYTSRSSEAFF. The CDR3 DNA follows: TGTGCCAGCAGTTACACCTCTCGGAGCTCTGAAGCTTTCTTT.

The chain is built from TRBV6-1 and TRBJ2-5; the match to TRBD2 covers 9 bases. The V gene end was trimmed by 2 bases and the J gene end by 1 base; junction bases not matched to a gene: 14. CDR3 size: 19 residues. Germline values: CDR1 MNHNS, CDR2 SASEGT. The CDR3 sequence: CASSERKCGRAEIQETQYF. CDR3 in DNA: TGTGCCAGCAGTGAAAGGAAATGCGGGAGGGCCGAAATCCAAGAGACCCAGTACTTC.

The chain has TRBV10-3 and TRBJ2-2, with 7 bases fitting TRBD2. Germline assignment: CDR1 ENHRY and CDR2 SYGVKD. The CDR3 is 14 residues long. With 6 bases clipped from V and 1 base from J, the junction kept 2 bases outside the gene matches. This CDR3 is CAISLAENTGELFF. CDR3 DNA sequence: TGTGCCATCAGCCTAGCGGAGAACACCGGGGAGCTGTTTTTT.

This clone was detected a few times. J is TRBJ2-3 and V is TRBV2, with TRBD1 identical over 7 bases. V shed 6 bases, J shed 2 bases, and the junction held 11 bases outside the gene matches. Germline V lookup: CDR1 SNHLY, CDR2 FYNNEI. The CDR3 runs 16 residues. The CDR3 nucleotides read TGTGCCAGCAGGCCTGGACAGGACCTTCTCACAGATACGCAGTATTTT. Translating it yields CASRPGQDLLTDTQYF.

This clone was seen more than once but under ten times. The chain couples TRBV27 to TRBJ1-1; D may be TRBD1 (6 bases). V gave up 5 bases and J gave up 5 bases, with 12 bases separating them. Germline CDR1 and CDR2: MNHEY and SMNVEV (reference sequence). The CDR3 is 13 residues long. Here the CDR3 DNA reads TGTGCCAGCAGTGCAACAGGGTTAACTGAAGCTTTCTTT. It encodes CASSATGLTEAFF.

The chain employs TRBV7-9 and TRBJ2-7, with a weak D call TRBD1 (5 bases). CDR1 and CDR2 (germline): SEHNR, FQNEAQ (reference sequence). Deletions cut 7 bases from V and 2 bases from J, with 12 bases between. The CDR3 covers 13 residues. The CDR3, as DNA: TGTGCCAGCACCAGGGCGGAAACCTACGAGCAGTACGTC. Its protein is CASTRAETYEQYV.

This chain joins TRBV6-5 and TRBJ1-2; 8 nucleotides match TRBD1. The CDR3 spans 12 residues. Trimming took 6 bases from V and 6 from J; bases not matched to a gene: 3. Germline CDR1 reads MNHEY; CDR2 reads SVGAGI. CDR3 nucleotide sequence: TGTGCCAGCAGCGAGACAGGGGATGGCTACACCTTC. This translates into CASSETGDGYTF.

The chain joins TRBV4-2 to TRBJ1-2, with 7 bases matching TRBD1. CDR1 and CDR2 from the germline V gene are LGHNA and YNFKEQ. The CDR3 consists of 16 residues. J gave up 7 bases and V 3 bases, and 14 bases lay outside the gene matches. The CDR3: CASSHADDRVMGGYTF. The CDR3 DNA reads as TGTGCCAGCAGCCACGCCGACGACAGGGTGATGGGTGGCTACACCTTC.

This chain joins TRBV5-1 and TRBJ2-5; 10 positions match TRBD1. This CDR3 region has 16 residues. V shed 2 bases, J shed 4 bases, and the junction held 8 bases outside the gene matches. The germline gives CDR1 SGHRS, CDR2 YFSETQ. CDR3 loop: CASSLSGTGAGETQYF. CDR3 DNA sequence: TGCGCCAGCAGCTTAAGCGGGACAGGGGCAGGAGAGACCCAGTACTTC. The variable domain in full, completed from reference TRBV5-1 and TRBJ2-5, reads KAGVTQTPRYLIKTRGQQVTLSCSPISGHRSVSWYQQTPGQGLQFLFEYFSETQRNKGNFPGRFSGRQFSNSRSEMNVSTLELGDSALYLCASSLSGTGAGETQYFGPGTRLLVL.

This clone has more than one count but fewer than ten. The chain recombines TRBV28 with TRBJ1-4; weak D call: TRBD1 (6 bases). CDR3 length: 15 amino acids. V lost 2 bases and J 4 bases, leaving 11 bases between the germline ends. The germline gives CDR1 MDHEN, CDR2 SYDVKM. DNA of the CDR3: TGTGCCAGCAGTTTAGTCACAGGGCTTAATGAAAAACTGTTTTTT. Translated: CASSLVTGLNEKLFF.